This T cell receptor beta chain was identified in a study of Tregs in tolerant kidney transplant recipients. Study context: CD4+CD25+CD127- cells came from approximately three-day belatacept mixed lymphocyte reactions, some with approximately five-day graft donor restimulation. Recipient cells were told from donor cells by antibody staining.

V gave up 4 bases and J gave up 8 bases, with 18 bases separating them. Germline lookup yields CDR1 SGHNT and CDR2 YYREEE (reference sequence). CDR3 length equals 15 residues. Study-wide results and limits: This study did not directly address biological reproducibility. Validation in larger populations is needed because few patients were studied.

Clones were sequenced by immunoSEQ multiplex PCR, and TCRdb holds only the in-frame ones, with some missing. This table has tens of thousands of clones, roughly four fifths appearing once. About this clone: Its antigen is not known.

The receptor was isolated from a human donor in good health. This chain uses TRBV5-4 with TRBJ1-4, with D possibly being TRBD1 (5 bases). The sequencing sample was made of Tregs from blood cultured with allogeneic cells. The CDR3 is CASSPSGAGGEKLFF. The CDR3 nucleotides read TGTGCCAGCAGCCCCTCCGGGGCTGGAGGGGAAAAACTGTTTTTT.